This T cell receptor (beta chain) was sequenced during a study of PD-1 blockade in classical Hodgkin lymphoma. In every patient, relapse followed autologous stem cell transplantation, while exposure to brentuximab vedotin differed. Study-wide results and limits: There was a significant rise in CD4+ TCR diversity by C4D1, with no such rise for CD8+. Healthy donors reportedly exceeded newly diagnosed patients in baseline TCR diversity. Patients were excluded if nivolumab began under 1 year after ASCT (the autologous transplant). Similar baseline diversity was found in complete responders and newly diagnosed patients.

CDR3 length: 16 residues. Per the germline V gene, CDR1 is MNHEY and CDR2 is SMNVEV (reference sequence). V was trimmed by 5 bases and J by 0 bases, leaving 11 bases between them. Profiled with immunoSEQ multiplex PCR; TCRdb holds only in-frame clones, not every one. The profile covers 25,000 to 30,000 clones, with approximately 82% appearing a single time and 20% to 25% taken by the ten largest. Only a few counts were recorded for this clone. Antigen specificity is unknown. The chain combines TRBV27 with TRBJ2-6; D gene uncertain. The sample was peripheral blood mononuclear cells (PBMCs), taken before the second cycle of nivolumab. The sequence came from a human donor with classical Hodgkin lymphoma. As DNA, the CDR3 is TGTGCCAGCAGTAACAAACAGAACTCTGGGGCCAACGTCCTGACTTTC. It yields the protein CASSNKQNSGANVLTF.